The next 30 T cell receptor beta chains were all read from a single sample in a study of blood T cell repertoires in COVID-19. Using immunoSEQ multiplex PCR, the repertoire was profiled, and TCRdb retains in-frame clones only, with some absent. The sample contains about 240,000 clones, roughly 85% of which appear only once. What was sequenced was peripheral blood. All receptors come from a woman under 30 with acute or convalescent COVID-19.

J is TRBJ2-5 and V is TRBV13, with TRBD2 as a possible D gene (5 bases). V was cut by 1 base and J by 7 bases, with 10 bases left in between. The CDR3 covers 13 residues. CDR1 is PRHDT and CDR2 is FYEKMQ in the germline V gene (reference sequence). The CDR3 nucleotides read TGTGCCAGCAGCTTAGTACTAGTAGGGACCCAGTACTTC. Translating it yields CASSLVLVGTQYF.

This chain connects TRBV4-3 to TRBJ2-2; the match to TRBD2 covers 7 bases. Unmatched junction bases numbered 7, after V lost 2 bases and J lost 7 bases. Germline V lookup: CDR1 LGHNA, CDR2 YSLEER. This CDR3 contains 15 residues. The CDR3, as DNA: TGCGCCAGCAGCCAAACGGGGAGGGGTGGCGGGGAGCTGTTTTTT. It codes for CASSQTGRGGGELFF.

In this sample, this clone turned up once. In DNA form, the CDR3 reads TGTGCCAGCAGCTTAGAGGGACAGGGTTCGCGTGAGCAGTTCTTC. Amino acid sequence: CASSLEGQGSREQFF. This chain uses TRBV7-2 with TRBJ2-1, with 9 bases fitting TRBD1. The CDR3 sequence is 15 residues long. Germline V gene data show CDR1 as SGHTA and CDR2 as FQGNSA. The ends lost 1 base at V and 9 bases at J; junction bases unmatched: 7.

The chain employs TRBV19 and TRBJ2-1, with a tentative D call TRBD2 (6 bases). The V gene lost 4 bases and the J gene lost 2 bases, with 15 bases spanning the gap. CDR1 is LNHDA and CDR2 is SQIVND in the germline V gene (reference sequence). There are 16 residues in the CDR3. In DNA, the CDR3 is TGTGCCAGTAGTACAGGGAGCGGGCTAGCCTACAATGAGCAGTTCTTC. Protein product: CASSTGSGLAYNEQFF.

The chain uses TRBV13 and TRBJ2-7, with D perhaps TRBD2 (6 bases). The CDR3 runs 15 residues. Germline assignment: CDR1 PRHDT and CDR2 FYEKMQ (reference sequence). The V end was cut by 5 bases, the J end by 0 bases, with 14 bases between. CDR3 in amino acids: CASSPGTADSYEQYF. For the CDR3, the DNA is TGTGCCAGCAGCCCCGGGACTGCCGACTCCTACGAGCAGTACTTC.

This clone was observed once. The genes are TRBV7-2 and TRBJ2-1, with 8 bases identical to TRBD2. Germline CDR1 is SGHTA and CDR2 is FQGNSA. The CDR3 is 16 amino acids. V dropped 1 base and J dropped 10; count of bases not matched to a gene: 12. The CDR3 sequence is CASSLEGSGAPGEQFF. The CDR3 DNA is TGTGCCAGCAGCTTAGAGGGTAGCGGGGCTCCGGGAGAGCAGTTCTTC.

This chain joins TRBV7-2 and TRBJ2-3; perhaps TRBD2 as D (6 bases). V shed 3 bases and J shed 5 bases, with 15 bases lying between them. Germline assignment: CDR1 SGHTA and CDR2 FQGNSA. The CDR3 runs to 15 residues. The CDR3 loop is CASSFFAGPGDTQYF. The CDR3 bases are TGTGCCAGCAGCTTTTTCGCGGGGCCTGGAGATACGCAGTATTTT. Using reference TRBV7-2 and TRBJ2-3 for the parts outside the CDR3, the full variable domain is GAGVSQSPSNKVTEKGKDVELRCDPISGHTALYWYRQSLGQGLEFLIYFQGNSAPDKSGLPSDRFSAERTGGSVSTLTIQRTQQEDSAVYLCASSFFAGPGDTQYFGPGTRLTVL.

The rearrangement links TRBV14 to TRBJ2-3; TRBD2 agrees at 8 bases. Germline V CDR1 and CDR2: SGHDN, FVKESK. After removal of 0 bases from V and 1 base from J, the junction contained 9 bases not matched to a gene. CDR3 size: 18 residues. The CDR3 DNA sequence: TGTGCCAGCAGCCAAGAGGCAAGCGGGAGTTACGGCACAGATACGCAGTATTTT. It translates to CASSQEASGSYGTDTQYF.

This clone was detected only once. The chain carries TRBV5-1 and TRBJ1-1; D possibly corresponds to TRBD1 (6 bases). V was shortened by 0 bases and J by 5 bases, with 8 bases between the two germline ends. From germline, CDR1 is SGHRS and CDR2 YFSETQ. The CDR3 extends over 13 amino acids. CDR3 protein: CASSLGGHTEAFF. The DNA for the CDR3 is TGCGCCAGCAGCTTGGGGGGACATACTGAAGCTTTCTTT. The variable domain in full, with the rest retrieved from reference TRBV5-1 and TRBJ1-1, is KAGVTQTPRYLIKTRGQQVTLSCSPISGHRSVSWYQQTPGQGLQFLFEYFSETQRNKGNFPGRFSGRQFSNSRSEMNVSTLELGDSALYLCASSLGGHTEAFFGQGTRLTVV.

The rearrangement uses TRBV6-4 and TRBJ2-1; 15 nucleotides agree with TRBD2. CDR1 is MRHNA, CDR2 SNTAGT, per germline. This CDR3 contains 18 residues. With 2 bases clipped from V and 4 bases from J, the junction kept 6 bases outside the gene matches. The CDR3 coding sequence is TGTGCCAGCAGTGACAGTCAGGGACTAGCGGGAGGATACAATGAGCAGTTCTTC. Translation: CASSDSQGLAGGYNEQFF.

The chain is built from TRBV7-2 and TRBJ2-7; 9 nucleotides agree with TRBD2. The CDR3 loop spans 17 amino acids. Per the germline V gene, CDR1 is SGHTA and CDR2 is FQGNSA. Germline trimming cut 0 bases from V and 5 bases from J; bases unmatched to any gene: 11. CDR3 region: CASSLAHSSGSLNEQYF. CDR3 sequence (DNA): TGTGCCAGCAGCTTAGCGCACAGTAGCGGGAGTTTAAACGAGCAGTACTTC.

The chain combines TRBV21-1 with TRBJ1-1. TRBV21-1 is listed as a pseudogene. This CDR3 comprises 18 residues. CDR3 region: CASSKERRQRDCNTEAFF. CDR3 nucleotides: TGTGCCAGCAGCAAAGAACGTAGGCAGAGAGACTGCAACACTGAAGCTTTCTTT.

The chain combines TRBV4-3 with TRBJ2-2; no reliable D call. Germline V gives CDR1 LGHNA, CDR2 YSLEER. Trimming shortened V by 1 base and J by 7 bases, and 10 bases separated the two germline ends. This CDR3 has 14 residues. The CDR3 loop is CASSQGGSFGELFF. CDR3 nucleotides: TGCGCCAGCAGCCAAGGAGGCTCCTTCGGGGAGCTGTTTTTT.

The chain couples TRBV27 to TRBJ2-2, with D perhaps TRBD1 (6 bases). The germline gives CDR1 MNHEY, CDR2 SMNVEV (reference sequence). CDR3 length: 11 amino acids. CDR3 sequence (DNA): TGTGAGGGGGAGAACACCGGGGAGCTGTTTTTT. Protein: CEGENTGELFF.

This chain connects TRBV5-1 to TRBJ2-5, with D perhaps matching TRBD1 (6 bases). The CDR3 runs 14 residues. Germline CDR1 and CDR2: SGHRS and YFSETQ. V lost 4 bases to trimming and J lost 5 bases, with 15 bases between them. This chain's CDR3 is CASSQNRVGETQYF. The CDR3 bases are TGCGCCAGCAGCCAGAACAGGGTTGGGGAGACCCAGTACTTC. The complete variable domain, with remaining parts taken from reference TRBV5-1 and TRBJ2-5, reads KAGVTQTPRYLIKTRGQQVTLSCSPISGHRSVSWYQQTPGQGLQFLFEYFSETQRNKGNFPGRFSGRQFSNSRSEMNVSTLELGDSALYLCASSQNRVGETQYFGPGTRLLVL.

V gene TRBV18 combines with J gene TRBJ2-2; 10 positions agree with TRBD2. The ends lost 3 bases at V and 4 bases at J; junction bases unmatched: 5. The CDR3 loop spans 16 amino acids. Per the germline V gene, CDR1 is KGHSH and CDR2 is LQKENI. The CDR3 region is CASSPPGLALTGELFF. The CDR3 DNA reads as TGTGCCAGCTCACCCCCGGGACTAGCGCTCACCGGGGAGCTGTTTTTT.

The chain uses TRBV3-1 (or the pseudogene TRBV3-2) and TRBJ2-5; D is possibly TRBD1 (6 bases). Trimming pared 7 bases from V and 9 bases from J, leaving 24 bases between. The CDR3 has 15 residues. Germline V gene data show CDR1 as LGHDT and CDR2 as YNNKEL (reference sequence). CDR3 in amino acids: CASTPPGHLSAAQYF. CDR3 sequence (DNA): TGTGCCAGCACCCCCCCGGGACACCTTTCAGCGGCCCAGTACTTC.

The CDR3 region has the DNA TGTGCCAGCAGCACGCCCACTTGGAATGAGCAGTTCTTC. Amino acids: CASSTPTWNEQFF. The V gene is TRBV5-4, the J gene TRBJ2-1; no reliable D call. The germline V gene encodes CDR1 SGHNT and CDR2 YYREEE (reference sequence). Trimming took 4 bases from V and 7 from J, leaving 12 bases between them. The CDR3 runs to 13 residues.

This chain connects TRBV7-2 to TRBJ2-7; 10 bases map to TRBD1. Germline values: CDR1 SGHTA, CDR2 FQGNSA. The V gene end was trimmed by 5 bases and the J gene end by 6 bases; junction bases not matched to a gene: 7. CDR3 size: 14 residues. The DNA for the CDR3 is TGTGCCAGCAGCACGGGGACAGGGGTGGTCGAGCAGTACTTC. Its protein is CASSTGTGVVEQYF.

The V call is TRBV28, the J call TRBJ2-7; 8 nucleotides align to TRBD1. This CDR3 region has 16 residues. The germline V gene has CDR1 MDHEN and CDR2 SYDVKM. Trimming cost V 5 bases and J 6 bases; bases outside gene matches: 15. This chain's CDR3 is CASSPWTGNKWGEQYF. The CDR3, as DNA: TGTGCCAGCAGTCCCTGGACAGGGAACAAGTGGGGCGAGCAGTACTTC.

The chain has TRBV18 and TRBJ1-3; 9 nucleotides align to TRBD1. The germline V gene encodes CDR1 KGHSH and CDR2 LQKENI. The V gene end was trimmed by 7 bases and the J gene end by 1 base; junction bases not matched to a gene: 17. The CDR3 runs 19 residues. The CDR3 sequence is CASYDQGGQGKMSGNTIYF. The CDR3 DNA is TGTGCCAGCTACGACCAAGGGGGACAGGGTAAGATGTCTGGAAACACCATATATTTT.

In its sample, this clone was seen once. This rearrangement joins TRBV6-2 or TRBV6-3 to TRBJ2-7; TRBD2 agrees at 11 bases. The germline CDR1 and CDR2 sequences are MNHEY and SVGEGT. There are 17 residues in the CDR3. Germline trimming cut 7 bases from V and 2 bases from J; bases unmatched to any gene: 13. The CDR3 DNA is TGTGCCAGCACCCCGACACCGGGACTAGCGGCCCCCTACGAGCAGTACTTC. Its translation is CASTPTPGLAAPYEQYF.

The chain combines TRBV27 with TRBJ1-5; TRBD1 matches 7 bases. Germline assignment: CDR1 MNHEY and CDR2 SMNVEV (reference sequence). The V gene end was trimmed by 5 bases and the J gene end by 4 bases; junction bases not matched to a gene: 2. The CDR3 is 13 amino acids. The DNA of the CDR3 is TGTGCCAGCAGTCAGGGGGTGAATCAGCCCCAGCATTTT. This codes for CASSQGVNQPQHF.

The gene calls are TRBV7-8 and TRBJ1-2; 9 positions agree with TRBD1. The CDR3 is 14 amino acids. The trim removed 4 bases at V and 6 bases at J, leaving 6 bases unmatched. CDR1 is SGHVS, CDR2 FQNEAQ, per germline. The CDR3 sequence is CASSSYDRGNGYTF. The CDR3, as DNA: TGTGCCAGCAGCTCGTACGACAGGGGGAATGGCTACACCTTC.

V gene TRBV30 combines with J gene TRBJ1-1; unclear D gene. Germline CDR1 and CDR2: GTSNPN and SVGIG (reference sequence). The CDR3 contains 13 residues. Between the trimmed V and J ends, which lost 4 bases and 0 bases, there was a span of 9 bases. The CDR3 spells CAWTRQLNTEAFF. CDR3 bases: TGTGCCTGGACCAGACAACTGAACACTGAAGCTTTCTTT.

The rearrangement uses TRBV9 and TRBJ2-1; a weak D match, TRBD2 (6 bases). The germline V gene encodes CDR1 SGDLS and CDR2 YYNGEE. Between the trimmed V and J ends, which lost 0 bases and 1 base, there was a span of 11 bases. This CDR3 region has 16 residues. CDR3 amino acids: CASSVGSLASYNEQFF. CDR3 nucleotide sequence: TGTGCCAGCAGCGTAGGATCCCTAGCGTCCTACAATGAGCAGTTCTTC.

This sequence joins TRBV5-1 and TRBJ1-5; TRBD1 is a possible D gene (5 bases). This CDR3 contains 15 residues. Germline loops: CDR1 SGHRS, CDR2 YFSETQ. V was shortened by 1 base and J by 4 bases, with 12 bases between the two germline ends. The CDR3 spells CASSLSGQGNQPQHF. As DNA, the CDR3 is TGCGCCAGCAGCTTGTCCGGGCAGGGAAATCAGCCCCAGCATTTT.

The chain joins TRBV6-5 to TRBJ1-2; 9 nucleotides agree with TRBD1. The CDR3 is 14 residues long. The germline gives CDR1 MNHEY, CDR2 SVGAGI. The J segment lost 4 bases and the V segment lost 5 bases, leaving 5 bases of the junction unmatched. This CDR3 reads CASSTGGRIYGYTF. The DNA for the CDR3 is TGTGCCAGCAGTACAGGGGGCCGTATCTATGGCTACACCTTC.

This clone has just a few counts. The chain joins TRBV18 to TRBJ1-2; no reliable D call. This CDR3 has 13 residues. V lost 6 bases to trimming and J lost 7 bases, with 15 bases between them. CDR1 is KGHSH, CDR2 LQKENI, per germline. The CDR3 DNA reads TGTGCCAGCTCCCCCACCGAGGGTGGTGGCTACACCTTC. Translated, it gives CASSPTEGGGYTF.

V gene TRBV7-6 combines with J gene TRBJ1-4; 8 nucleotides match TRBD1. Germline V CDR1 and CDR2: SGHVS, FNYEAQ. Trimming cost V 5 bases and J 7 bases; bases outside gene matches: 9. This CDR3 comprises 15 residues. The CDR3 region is CASSPRTGRIEKLFF. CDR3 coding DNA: TGTGCCAGCAGCCCGAGGACAGGGAGGATTGAAAAACTGTTTTTT.